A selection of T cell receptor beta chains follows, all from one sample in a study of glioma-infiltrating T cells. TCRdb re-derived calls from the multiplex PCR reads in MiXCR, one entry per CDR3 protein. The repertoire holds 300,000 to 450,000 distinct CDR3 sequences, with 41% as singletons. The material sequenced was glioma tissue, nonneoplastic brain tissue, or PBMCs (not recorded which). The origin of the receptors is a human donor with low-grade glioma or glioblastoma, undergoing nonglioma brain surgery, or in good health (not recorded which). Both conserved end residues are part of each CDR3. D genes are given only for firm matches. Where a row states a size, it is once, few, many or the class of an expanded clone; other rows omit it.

cdr3_aa: CSAPGQGGTEAFF
cdr3_nt: TGCAGTGCTCCCGGACAGGGCGGCACTGAAGCTTTCTTT
clone_size: -
d_call: TRBD1
j_call: TRBJ1-1
v_call: TRBV20-1

cdr3_aa: CATSRVHGRDYNEQFF
cdr3_nt: TGTGCCACCAGCAGAGTCCATGGGCGGGACTACAATGAGCAGTTCTTC
clone_size: few
d_call: -
j_call: TRBJ2-1
v_call: TRBV15

cdr3_aa: CAGSESAESNTEDFF
cdr3_nt: TGTGCCGGCAGTGAAAGCGCAGAAAGTAACACTGAAGATTTCTTT
clone_size: -
d_call: -
j_call: TRBJ1-1
v_call: TRBV6-1

cdr3_aa: CASSDPTGYTGELFF
cdr3_nt: TGTGCCAGCAGTGACCCAACAGGGTACACCGGGGAGCTGTTTTTT
clone_size: few
d_call: -
j_call: TRBJ2-2
v_call: TRBV2

cdr3_aa: CGSREPGNTIYF
cdr3_nt: TGTGGGAGTCGTGAACCTGGAAACACCATATATTTT
clone_size: -
d_call: -
j_call: TRBJ1-3
v_call: TRBV28

cdr3_aa: CASSELVQGGQGTDTQYF
cdr3_nt: TGTGCCAGCAGTGAACTAGTGCAGGGGGGACAGGGGACAGATACGCAGTATTTT
clone_size: -
d_call: TRBD1
j_call: TRBJ2-3
v_call: TRBV25-1

cdr3_aa: CSASGTSGRADTQYF
cdr3_nt: TGCAGTGCTAGTGGGACTAGCGGGAGGGCAGATACGCAGTATTTT
clone_size: many
d_call: TRBD2
j_call: TRBJ2-3
v_call: TRBV20-1

cdr3_aa: CASSPLAGSTDKQYF
cdr3_nt: TGTGCCAGCTCACCACTAGCGGGATCCACAGATAAGCAGTATTTT
clone_size: -
d_call: TRBD2
j_call: TRBJ2-3
v_call: TRBV18

cdr3_aa: CASSLQGARVETQYF
cdr3_nt: TGTGCCAGCAGTTTACAGGGGGCGCGGGTCGAGACCCAGTACTTC
clone_size: many
d_call: TRBD1
j_call: TRBJ2-5
v_call: TRBV6-1

cdr3_aa: CASSRPGPLSYSNQPQHF
cdr3_nt: TGTGCCAGCAGCCGGCCGGGCCCTCTCTCCTATAGCAATCAGCCCCAGCATTTT
clone_size: many
d_call: -
j_call: TRBJ1-5
v_call: TRBV28

cdr3_aa: CSALIGTAYNEQFF
cdr3_nt: TGCAGTGCCCTCATAGGGACTGCCTACAATGAGCAGTTCTTC
clone_size: -
d_call: -
j_call: TRBJ2-1
v_call: TRBV20-1

cdr3_aa: CASSFQGETEAFF
cdr3_nt: TGTGCCAGCAGCTTCCAGGGGGAAACTGAAGCTTTCTTT
clone_size: -
d_call: TRBD1
j_call: TRBJ1-1
v_call: TRBV14

cdr3_aa: CASSSASQETLSYGYTF
cdr3_nt: TGTGCCAGCAGTTCCGCAAGCCAGGAGACCCTTTCTTATGGCTACACCTTC
clone_size: -
d_call: -
j_call: TRBJ1-2
v_call: TRBV28

cdr3_aa: CASRGDGDQPQHF
cdr3_nt: TGTGCCAGTAGGGGGGACGGAGATCAGCCCCAGCATTTT
clone_size: -
d_call: -
j_call: TRBJ1-5
v_call: TRBV28

cdr3_aa: CASSLEGVSTNEKLFF
cdr3_nt: TGTGCCAGCAGCTTAGAAGGGGTTTCGACTAATGAAAAACTGTTTTTT
clone_size: -
d_call: -
j_call: TRBJ1-4
v_call: TRBV7-9

cdr3_aa: CASSPWTSGRVGSSYNEQLF
cdr3_nt: TGTGCCAGCAGTCCCTGGACTAGCGGGAGGGTCGGGAGCTCCTACAATGAGCAGTTATTC
clone_size: -
d_call: TRBD2
j_call: TRBJ2-1
v_call: TRBV6-2/TRBV6-3

cdr3_aa: CASRGWSQSNSPLHF
cdr3_nt: TGTGCCAGCAGGGGATGGAGCCAGTCTAATTCACCCCTCCACTTT
clone_size: -
d_call: -
j_call: TRBJ1-6
v_call: TRBV6-5

cdr3_aa: CAFPAQHF
cdr3_nt: TGTGCCTTCCCGGCCCAGCATTTT
clone_size: many
d_call: -
j_call: TRBJ1-5
v_call: TRBV25-1

cdr3_aa: CASSRDSYFLNTEAFF
cdr3_nt: TGTGCCAGCAGTCGAGACAGCTACTTCTTGAACACTGAAGCTTTCTTT
clone_size: few
d_call: -
j_call: TRBJ1-1
v_call: TRBV6-1

cdr3_aa: CASSLYPQTPGNTIYF
cdr3_nt: TGTGCCAGCAGCTTATATCCCCAAACTCCTGGAAACACCATATATTTT
clone_size: -
d_call: -
j_call: TRBJ1-3
v_call: TRBV7-9

cdr3_aa: CASSLVDSAQIGQYF
cdr3_nt: TGCGCCAGCAGCTTGGTTGACAGCGCCCAGATCGGGCAGTACTTC
clone_size: -
d_call: -
j_call: TRBJ2-7
v_call: TRBV5-1

cdr3_aa: CASSLVRRELDTQYF
cdr3_nt: TGCGCCAGCAGCTTGGTGAGGCGGGAGCTAGATACGCAGTATTTT
clone_size: -
d_call: TRBD2
j_call: TRBJ2-3
v_call: TRBV5-1

cdr3_aa: CASSTLAGGPSYEQYF
cdr3_nt: TGCGCCAGCAGCACCTTAGCGGGAGGGCCCTCCTACGAGCAGTACTTC
clone_size: -
d_call: TRBD2
j_call: TRBJ2-7
v_call: TRBV4-1

cdr3_aa: CATYQGEWRGRAFF
cdr3_nt: TGTGCCACTTATCAAGGGGAATGGAGGGGGCGGGCTTTCTTT
clone_size: many
d_call: TRBD1
j_call: TRBJ1-1
v_call: TRBV28

cdr3_aa: CASSVVPENGYTF
cdr3_nt: TGTGCCAGCAGCGTAGTTCCGGAGAATGGCTACACCTTC
clone_size: -
d_call: -
j_call: TRBJ1-2
v_call: TRBV28

cdr3_aa: CSVARAQLAGDGEQYF
cdr3_nt: TGCAGTGTCGCCCGGGCCCAACTAGCGGGAGATGGCGAGCAGTACTTC
clone_size: few
d_call: TRBD2
j_call: TRBJ2-7
v_call: TRBV20-1

cdr3_aa: CASGPDLAGSSYEQYF
cdr3_nt: TGTGCCAGCGGCCCGGACCTAGCGGGGAGCTCCTACGAGCAGTACTTC
clone_size: once
d_call: TRBD2
j_call: TRBJ2-7
v_call: TRBV6-6

cdr3_aa: CASSQEAYRQDSGANVLTF
cdr3_nt: TGCGCCAGCAGCCAAGAAGCGTATCGCCAAGACTCTGGGGCCAACGTCCTGACTTTC
clone_size: -
d_call: -
j_call: TRBJ2-6
v_call: TRBV4-3

cdr3_aa: CASSSSAVAPETQYF
cdr3_nt: TGTGCCAGCAGTTCGTCCGCGGTTGCCCCAGAGACCCAGTACTTC
clone_size: many
d_call: -
j_call: TRBJ2-5
v_call: TRBV27

cdr3_aa: CASTSTGTVSYEQYF
cdr3_nt: TGTGCCAGCACCTCCACCGGGACAGTCTCCTACGAGCAGTACTTC
clone_size: many
d_call: TRBD1
j_call: TRBJ2-7
v_call: TRBV19

cdr3_aa: CASSLGTQGETQYF
cdr3_nt: TGTGCCAGCAGTTTGGGGACCCAGGGGGAGACCCAGTACTTC
clone_size: few
d_call: -
j_call: TRBJ2-5
v_call: TRBV27

cdr3_aa: CAISDIGQYNSPLHF
cdr3_nt: TGTGCCATCAGTGATATAGGACAGTATAATTCACCCCTCCACTTT
clone_size: few
d_call: -
j_call: TRBJ1-6
v_call: TRBV10-3

cdr3_aa: CASSPVLAGRPYEQYF
cdr3_nt: TGCGCCAGCAGCCCGGTCCTAGCGGGACGACCCTACGAGCAGTACTTC
clone_size: few
d_call: TRBD2
j_call: TRBJ2-7
v_call: TRBV4-3

cdr3_aa: CASTGQETQYF
cdr3_nt: TGTGCCAGCACCGGACAAGAGACCCAGTACTTC
clone_size: many
d_call: -
j_call: TRBJ2-5
v_call: TRBV6-2/TRBV6-3

cdr3_aa: CAIRDYTEASF
cdr3_nt: TGTGCCATCAGGGACTACACTGAAGCTTCCTTT
clone_size: once
d_call: -
j_call: TRBJ1-1
v_call: TRBV27

cdr3_aa: CASSLETSNYGYTF
cdr3_nt: TGCGCCAGCAGCTTGGAGACGTCCAACTATGGCTACACCTTC
clone_size: -
d_call: -
j_call: TRBJ1-2
v_call: TRBV5-1

cdr3_aa: CSARDLVGADYNEQYF
cdr3_nt: TGCAGTGCTAGAGATCTGGTGGGAGCGGACTACAATGAGCAGTACTTC
clone_size: -
d_call: -
j_call: TRBJ2-7
v_call: TRBV20-1

cdr3_aa: CASSQAPSLLAGSPLGEQYF
cdr3_nt: TGCGCCAGCAGCCAAGCTCCCTCCCTGCTAGCGGGAAGTCCCCTAGGCGAGCAGTACTTC
clone_size: -
d_call: TRBD2
j_call: TRBJ2-7
v_call: TRBV4-1

cdr3_aa: CATSDLGSAVFSYNEQFF
cdr3_nt: TGTGCCACCAGTGATTTAGGTTCAGCCGTGTTCTCCTACAATGAGCAGTTCTTC
clone_size: many
d_call: -
j_call: TRBJ2-1
v_call: TRBV24-1

cdr3_aa: CAKGQKYQPQHF
cdr3_nt: TGTGCCAAAGGACAGAAGTATCAGCCCCAGCATTTT
clone_size: few
d_call: -
j_call: TRBJ1-5
v_call: TRBV7-9

cdr3_aa: CASAFPRREPGLAGYNEQFF
cdr3_nt: TGTGCCAGCGCATTCCCCCGACGAGAGCCGGGACTAGCGGGATACAATGAGCAGTTCTTC
clone_size: few
d_call: TRBD2
j_call: TRBJ2-1
v_call: TRBV28